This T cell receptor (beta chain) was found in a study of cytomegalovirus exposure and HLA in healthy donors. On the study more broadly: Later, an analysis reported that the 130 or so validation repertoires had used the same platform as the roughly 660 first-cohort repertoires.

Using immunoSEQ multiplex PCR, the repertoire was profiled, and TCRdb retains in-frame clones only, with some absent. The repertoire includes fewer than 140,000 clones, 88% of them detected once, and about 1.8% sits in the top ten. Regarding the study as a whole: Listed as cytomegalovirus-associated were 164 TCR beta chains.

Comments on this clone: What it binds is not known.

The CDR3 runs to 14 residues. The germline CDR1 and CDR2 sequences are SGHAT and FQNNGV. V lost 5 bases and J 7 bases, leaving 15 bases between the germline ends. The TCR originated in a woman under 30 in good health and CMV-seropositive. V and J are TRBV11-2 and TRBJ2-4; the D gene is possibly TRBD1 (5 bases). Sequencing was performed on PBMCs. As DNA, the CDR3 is TGTGCCAGCAGCGCGCAGGGTCGGGTGAACATTCAGTACTTC. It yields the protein CASSAQGRVNIQYF.